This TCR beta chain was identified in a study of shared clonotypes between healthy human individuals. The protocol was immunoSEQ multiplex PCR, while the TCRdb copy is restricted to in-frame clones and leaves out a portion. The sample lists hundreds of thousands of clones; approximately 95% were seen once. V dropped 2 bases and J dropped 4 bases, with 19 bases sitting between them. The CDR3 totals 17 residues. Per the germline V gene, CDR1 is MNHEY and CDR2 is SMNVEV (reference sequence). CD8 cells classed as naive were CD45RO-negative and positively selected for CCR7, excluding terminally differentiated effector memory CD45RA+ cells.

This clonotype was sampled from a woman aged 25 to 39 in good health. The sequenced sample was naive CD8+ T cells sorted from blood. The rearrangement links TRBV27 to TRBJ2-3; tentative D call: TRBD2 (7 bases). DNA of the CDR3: TGTGCCAGCAGTTTAAACGGGGGGCTTCTCGGGTCAGATACGCAGTATTTT. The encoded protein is CASSLNGGLLGSDTQYF.